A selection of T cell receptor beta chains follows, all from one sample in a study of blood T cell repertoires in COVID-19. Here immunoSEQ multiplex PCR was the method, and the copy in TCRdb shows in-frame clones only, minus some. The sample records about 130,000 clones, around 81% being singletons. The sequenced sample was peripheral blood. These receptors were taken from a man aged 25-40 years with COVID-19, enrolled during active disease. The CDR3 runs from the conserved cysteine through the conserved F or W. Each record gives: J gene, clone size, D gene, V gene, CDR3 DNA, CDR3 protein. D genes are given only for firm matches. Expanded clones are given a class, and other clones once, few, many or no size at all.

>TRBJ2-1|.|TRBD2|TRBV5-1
TGCGCCAGCAGTCACCCGGGACTAGCGGGAGACAATGAGCAGTTCTTC
CASSHPGLAGDNEQFF
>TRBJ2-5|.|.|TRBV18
TGTGCCAGCCTCCAGGGCCAGACCCAGTACTTC
CASLQGQTQYF
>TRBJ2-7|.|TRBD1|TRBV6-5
TGTGCCAGCAGCGAGCCCGGGGACAGCTTCGAGCAGTACTTC
CASSEPGDSFEQYF
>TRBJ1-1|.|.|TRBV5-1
TGCGCCAGCAGAGAACAGGGATTTGGGAACACTGAAGCTTTCTTT
CASREQGFGNTEAFF
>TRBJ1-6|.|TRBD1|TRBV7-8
TGTGCCAGCAGCTTAGGACAGGGGACCCATGGTTCACCCCTCCACTTT
CASSLGQGTHGSPLHF
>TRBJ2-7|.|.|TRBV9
TGTGCCAGCAGCGTAGGGGGCGGGAACACCTACGAGCAGTACTTC
CASSVGGGNTYEQYF
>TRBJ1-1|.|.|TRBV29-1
TGCAGCGTTGAAAGGAGAGGAGTGGGCACTGAAGCTTTCTTT
CSVERRGVGTEAFF
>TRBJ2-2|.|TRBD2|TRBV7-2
TGTGCCAGCAGCTTACTAGCGGGAGGCCCCGGGGAGCTGTTTTTT
CASSLLAGGPGELFF
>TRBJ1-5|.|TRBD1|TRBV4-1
TGCGCCAGCAGCCCATCACCCGGGACAGGGGCCGGGGGCAATCAGCCCCAGCATTTT
CASSPSPGTGAGGNQPQHF
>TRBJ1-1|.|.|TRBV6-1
TGTGCCAGCAGTGTTAGGAGAGTGAAAAACACTGAAGCTTTCTTT
CASSVRRVKNTEAFF
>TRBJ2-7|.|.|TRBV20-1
TGCAGTGCCAGTCGGGCGGGGACTTCCTACGAGCAGTACTTC
CSASRAGTSYEQYF
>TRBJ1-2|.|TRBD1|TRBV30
TGTGCCTGGAGTCCTACAGGGGTGGGCTACACCTTC
CAWSPTGVGYTF
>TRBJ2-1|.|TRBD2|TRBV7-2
TGTGCCAGCAGCTTAGGACTAGCGGGAGGTAATGAGCAGTTCTTC
CASSLGLAGGNEQFF
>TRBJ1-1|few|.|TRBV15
TGTGCCACCAGCATGACCCCACTACTTGAAGCTTTCTTT
CATSMTPLLEAFF
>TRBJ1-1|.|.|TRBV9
TGTGCCAGCAGCGTAGTTCCAGGGTCGGGCACTGAAGCTTTCTTT
CASSVVPGSGTEAFF
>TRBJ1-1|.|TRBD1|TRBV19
TGTGCCAGTAGTGACAGGGGGAGGTGGTCGGAAGCTTTCTTT
CASSDRGRWSEAFF
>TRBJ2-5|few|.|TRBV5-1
TGCGCCAGCAGCTCCGGGACTTTGAGGAAGACCCAGTACTTC
CASSSGTLRKTQYF
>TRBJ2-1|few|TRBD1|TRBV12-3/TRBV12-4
TGTGCCAGCAGGTCGGACAGGGGGAATGAGCAGTTCTTC
CASRSDRGNEQFF
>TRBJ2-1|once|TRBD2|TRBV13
TGTGCCAGCAGCCGAACTGGACTAGCGGGGGGGGAACCCTACAATGAGCAGTTCTTC
CASSRTGLAGGEPYNEQFF
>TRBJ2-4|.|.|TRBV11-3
TGTGCCAGCAGCCCACCCGCGGGAGCCAAAAACATTCAGTACTTC
CASSPPAGAKNIQYF
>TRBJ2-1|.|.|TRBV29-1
TGCAGCGTTGAACAGCTTAGCCATGAGCAGTTCTTC
CSVEQLSHEQFF
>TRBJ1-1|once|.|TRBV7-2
TGTGCCAGCAGCCTCAGACAGGCCTACATGAACACTGAAGCTTTCTTT
CASSLRQAYMNTEAFF
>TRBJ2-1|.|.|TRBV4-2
TGTGCCAGCAGCCGGGAGAGAGTGGGAACCTTTGAGCAGTTCTTC
CASSRERVGTFEQFF
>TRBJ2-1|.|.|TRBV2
TGTGCCAGCAGTGAATATCTAGCCGGGGGTAAGAAAAATGAGCAGTTCTTC
CASSEYLAGGKKNEQFF
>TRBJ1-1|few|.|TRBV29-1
TGCAGCGCCCCGGTTTGGGGGGTGAGCACTGAAGCTTTCTTT
CSAPVWGVSTEAFF
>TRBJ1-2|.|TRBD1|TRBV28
TGTGCCAGCAGTTTACCTACCCCAGGGGGTGCTAACTATGGCTACACCTTC
CASSLPTPGGANYGYTF
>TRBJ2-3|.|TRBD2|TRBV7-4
TGTGCCAGCAGCTTCAACGGACTAGCGGGAGGGCCGAGCGCAGATACGCAGTATTTT
CASSFNGLAGGPSADTQYF
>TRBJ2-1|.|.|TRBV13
TGTGCCAGCTCAGGACAGTCCTCCTACAATGAGCAGTTCTTC
CASSGQSSYNEQFF
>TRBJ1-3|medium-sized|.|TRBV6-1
TGTGCCAGCAGTGAAGACAGGAATTCTGGAAACACCATATATTTT
CASSEDRNSGNTIYF
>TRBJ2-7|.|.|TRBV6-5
TGTGCCAGTAAACCCCAGGGATTGTACGAGCAGTACTTC
CASKPQGLYEQYF
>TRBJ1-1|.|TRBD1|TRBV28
TGTGCCAGCAGTTCCTTCGTACTTGGACAGGCCGGACAGGATACTGAAGCTTTCTTT
CASSSFVLGQAGQDTEAFF
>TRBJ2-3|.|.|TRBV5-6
TGTGCCAGCATCCGACTAACGCTGATCACAGATACGCAGTATTTT
CASIRLTLITDTQYF